These 15 T cell receptor beta chains share one sample of origin, sequenced in a study of radiation and T cells in renal cell carcinoma. Clones were read by immunoSEQ multiplex PCR, and TCRdb kept only the in-frame ones, dropping some. The sample holds some 120,000 clones, approximately 80% seen once. As to time point: blood 2 weeks post-SBRT. As for treatment: 15 Gy SBRT to primary tumor, nephrectomy 4 weeks later. The sequences come from blood, collected from a patient whose treatment included radiotherapy and nephrectomy. These receptors all stem from a woman aged 60 to 75 with renal cell carcinoma.

The chain combines TRBV7-9 with TRBJ1-4; 9 nucleotides line up with TRBD1. J was trimmed by 5 bases and V by 1 base; bases with no gene match: 2. This CDR3 contains 15 residues. Germline V gene data show CDR1 as SEHNR and CDR2 as FQNEAQ (reference sequence). The CDR3 reads CASSLGTGENEKLFF. CDR3 nucleotide sequence: TGTGCCAGCAGCTTAGGGACAGGGGAAAATGAAAAACTGTTTTTT.

The chain combines TRBV7-9 with TRBJ1-2; 9 bases line up with TRBD1. The germline V gene encodes CDR1 SEHNR and CDR2 FQNEAQ (reference sequence). Unmatched junction bases numbered 5, after V lost 0 bases and J lost 6 bases. The CDR3 is made up of 15 amino acids. Written as DNA, the CDR3 is TGTGCCAGCAGCTTAGCCGGGACAGGGAGGGATGGCTACACCTTC. This gives the protein CASSLAGTGRDGYTF.

The gene calls are TRBV27 and TRBJ2-2; D call uncertain. V shed 2 bases and J shed 7 bases, with 11 bases lying between them. CDR1 is MNHEY, CDR2 SMNVEV, per germline (reference sequence). This CDR3 has 14 amino acids. CDR3 protein: CASSLKGLSGELFF. In nucleotides, the CDR3 is TGTGCCAGCAGTTTAAAAGGGTTAAGCGGGGAGCTGTTTTTT.

V is TRBV28 and J is TRBJ1-1; D may be TRBD1 (5 bases). The CDR3 consists of 15 residues. CDR1 and CDR2 (germline): MDHEN, SYDVKM. Trimming pared 5 bases from V and 5 bases from J, leaving 18 bases between. The DNA for the CDR3 is TGTGCCAGCAGTCTTTCGGGCAGGGATGGTACTGAAGCTTTCTTT. It translates to CASSLSGRDGTEAFF.

The V and J genes are TRBV6-4 and TRBJ2-3; 10 bases align to TRBD2. This CDR3 comprises 15 residues. CDR1 and CDR2 from the germline V gene are MRHNA and SNTAGT. Unmatched junction bases numbered 7, after V lost 10 bases and J lost 0 bases. The CDR3 spells CATLAGDPSTDTQYF. As DNA, the CDR3 is TGTGCCACCCTAGCGGGGGACCCTAGCACAGATACGCAGTATTTT.

The V and J genes are TRBV4-1 and TRBJ2-5; D is possibly TRBD1 (6 bases). CDR1 is MGHRA and CDR2 is YSYEKL in the germline V gene. V was trimmed by 0 bases and J by 0 bases, leaving 11 bases between them. This CDR3 has 16 residues. The CDR3 region has the DNA TGCGCCAGCAGCCAAGACCTGACAGGCTACCAAGAGACCCAGTACTTC. Residues: CASSQDLTGYQETQYF.

The chain carries TRBV2 and TRBJ1-5; 8 bases align to TRBD1. The CDR3 is 18 residues long. With 6 bases clipped from V and 9 bases from J, the junction kept 22 bases outside the gene matches. The germline V gene encodes CDR1 SNHLY and CDR2 FYNNEI. The CDR3 loop reads CASSLTSGTGIRMGPQHF. The CDR3 DNA is TGTGCCAGCAGCCTGACATCCGGGACAGGTATCAGAATGGGGCCCCAGCATTTT.

The J gene is TRBJ2-5, the V gene TRBV11-2, with D possibly being TRBD1 (6 bases). The CDR3 is made up of 12 amino acids. Per the germline V gene, CDR1 is SGHAT and CDR2 is FQNNGV. V lost 2 bases and J 5 bases, leaving 6 bases between the germline ends. CDR3 protein: CASSLTGETQYF. The CDR3 DNA follows: TGTGCCAGCAGCTTAACAGGGGAGACCCAGTACTTC. Using reference TRBV11-2 and TRBJ2-5 for the parts outside the CDR3, the full variable domain is EAGVAQSPRYKIIEKRQSVAFWCNPISGHATLYWYQQILGQGPKLLIQFQNNGVVDDSQLPKDRFSAERLKGVDSTLKIQPAKLEDSAVYLCASSLTGETQYFGPGTRLLVL.

Here the CDR3 reads CASSEGTGELFF. The CDR3, as DNA: TGTGCCAGCAGTGAAGGGACCGGGGAGCTGTTTTTT. J is TRBJ2-2 and V is TRBV6-1; D is unresolved. The CDR3 runs to 12 residues. Germline V gene lookup returns CDR1 MNHNS and CDR2 SASEGT. Trimming took 1 base from V and 5 from J, leaving 2 bases between them.

The chain couples TRBV28 to TRBJ1-4; possibly TRBD1 for D (5 bases). Trimming took 3 bases from V and 4 from J, leaving 12 bases between them. Germline assignment: CDR1 MDHEN and CDR2 SYDVKM. CDR3 length: 15 amino acids. DNA for the CDR3: TGTGCCAGCAGTTTCAACTTCGGGGGTAATGAAAAACTGTTTTTT. Amino acid sequence: CASSFNFGGNEKLFF.

DNA of the CDR3: TGCAGTGCTAGGGGAGACTACGAGCAGTACTTC. It is translated as CSARGDYEQYF. The chain links TRBV20-1 to TRBJ2-7, with D tentatively TRBD2 (5 bases). The CDR3 sequence is 11 residues long. V lost 3 bases, J lost 3 bases, and 6 bases lay in between. Germline V gene data show CDR1 as DFQATT and CDR2 as SNEGSKA (reference sequence).

The rearrangement links TRBV5-1 to TRBJ1-4; no clear D. The CDR3 extends over 16 amino acids. Germline assignment: CDR1 SGHRS and CDR2 YFSETQ. Between the trimmed V and J ends, which lost 0 bases and 5 bases, there was a span of 14 bases. CDR3 DNA: TGCGCCAGCAGCTTGGGGGAGCGGGTGTTAAATGAAAAACTGTTTTTT. Residues: CASSLGERVLNEKLFF. Full variable domain (rest looked up from reference TRBV5-1 and TRBJ1-4): KAGVTQTPRYLIKTRGQQVTLSCSPISGHRSVSWYQQTPGQGLQFLFEYFSETQRNKGNFPGRFSGRQFSNSRSEMNVSTLELGDSALYLCASSLGERVLNEKLFFGSGTQLSVL.

The chain uses TRBV6-1 and TRBJ2-4; 8 bases are a match to TRBD1. Unmatched junction bases numbered 11, after V lost 3 bases and J lost 7 bases. The length of the CDR3 is 16 residues. Germline CDR1 MNHNS, CDR2 SASEGT. CDR3 in amino acids: CASSENFGQGLNIQYF. In DNA form, the CDR3 reads TGTGCCAGCAGTGAGAACTTTGGACAGGGTCTCAACATTCAGTACTTC.

The chain carries TRBV10-3 and TRBJ1-5; 7 bases are shared with TRBD1. The CDR3 covers 14 residues. V lost 5 bases to trimming and J lost 0 bases; unmatched junction nucleotides: 1. Germline CDR1 ENHRY, CDR2 SYGVKD. The CDR3 reads CAISHRGSNQPQHF. CDR3 bases: TGTGCCATCAGTCACAGGGGTAGCAATCAGCCCCAGCATTTT.

Remarks on this clone: An end of the junction does not agree with germline; a read error may underlie this. The J gene is TRBJ1-6, the V gene TRBV7-9, with 7 bases lining up with TRBD1. This CDR3 spans 16 amino acids. Germline loops: CDR1 SEHNR, CDR2 FQNEAQ (reference sequence). CDR3 nucleotide sequence: TGTGCCAGCAGCTCGACAGGGTTGGGCAATAACTCACCCCTCCACTTT. Protein: CASSSTGLGNNSPLHF.